The 25 T cell receptor beta chains below come from one sample, sequenced in a study of CD8 T cells in ankylosing spondylitis. Points from the study as a whole: Typical of ankylosing spondylitis blood, it appeared, was a TCR beta motif of roughly eight highly homologous variants.

TCRdb passed the 5' RACE reads through MiXCR, listing each CDR3 protein once. The data hold under 550,000 distinct CDR3 sequences, with 25% to 30% observed a single time. The antigens these receptors bind are not known. The sequenced sample consisted of blood, either unsorted or a sorted T cell fraction (not recorded which). These receptors originate from a male donor with ankylosing spondylitis.

The sample holds a few counts of this clonotype. The chain recombines TRBV27 with TRBJ2-2, with D hard to call. With 3 bases removed from V and 1 base from J, the gap between germline ends came to 18 bases. Germline V gives CDR1 MNHEY, CDR2 SMNVEV (reference sequence). The CDR3 totals 18 residues. The CDR3 nucleotides read TGTGCCAGCAGTTTCTTAGAAAGGCTTCGACTGAACACCGGGGAGCTGTTTTTT. This codes for CASSFLERLRLNTGELFF.

This clonotype was observed at least ten times. The V call is TRBV24-1, the J call TRBJ1-2; D possibly corresponds to TRBD1 (5 bases). The CDR3 runs to 13 residues. The V gene's germline CDR1 is KGHDR and CDR2 SFDVKD. V gave up 3 bases and J gave up 4 bases, with 8 bases separating them. Written as DNA, the CDR3 is TGTGCCACCAGTGATGGGGACGGCTATGGCTACACCTTC. This sequence encodes CATSDGDGYGYTF.

Many counts were recorded for this clonotype. The V and J genes are TRBV12-3 or TRBV12-4 and TRBJ2-2; D call uncertain. V was cut by 10 bases and J by 5 bases, with 8 bases left in between. The CDR3 runs 11 residues. The CDR3 DNA is TGTGCCACCAGACTGACCGGGGAGCTGTTTTTT. Translation gives CATRLTGELFF.

This clonotype turned up a few times. The chain combines TRBV5-6 with TRBJ2-1; D unresolved. The CDR3 is 14 residues long. Germline CDR1 and CDR2: SGHDT and YYEEEE. Trimming removed 3 bases from V and 8 bases from J, with 15 bases in between. The CDR3 bases are TGTGCCAGCAGCTCGGGCCCCATGGTTGATGAGCAGTTCTTC. Translated, it gives CASSSGPMVDEQFF.

This clonotype was seen only once. The chain employs TRBV20-1 and TRBJ2-7; D is unresolved. The V end lost 6 bases, the J end lost 3 bases, and 6 bases lay between the germline ends. This CDR3 region has 10 residues. CDR1 DFQATT and CDR2 SNEGSKA come from the germline V gene (reference sequence). The CDR3 DNA reads as TGCAGTGCCACACGCTACGAGCAGTACTTC. Translation gives CSATRYEQYF.

This clonotype appeared a few times. This chain links TRBV12-3 or TRBV12-4 with TRBJ2-2; maybe TRBD2 (6 bases). V shed 3 bases and J shed 1 base, with 12 bases lying between them. The CDR3 spans 16 residues. This CDR3 is CASSLGLNLNTGELFF. In nucleotides, the CDR3 is TGTGCCAGCAGTTTGGGACTCAACCTGAACACCGGGGAGCTGTTTTTT.

This clonotype was detected once. The rearrangement links TRBV7-9 to TRBJ2-1, with 11 bases lining up with TRBD2. Germline V CDR1 and CDR2: SEHNR, FQNEAQ (reference sequence). The CDR3 totals 16 residues. Trimming removed 1 base from V and 4 bases from J; junction bases left unmatched: 3. Here the CDR3 reads CASSLGLAGRYNEQFF. CDR3 nucleotide sequence: TGTGCCAGCAGCTTAGGACTAGCGGGAAGATACAATGAGCAGTTCTTC. Variable domain in full (rest from reference TRBV7-9 and TRBJ2-1): DTGVSQNPRHKITKRGQNVTFRCDPISEHNRLYWYRQTLGQGPEFLTYFQNEAQLEKSRLLSDRFSAERPKGSFSTLEIQRTEQGDSAMYLCASSLGLAGRYNEQFFGPGTRLTVL.

In its sample, this clonotype was seen many times. The CDR3 region is CASSSLVTDTQYF. In nucleotides, the CDR3 is TGTGCCAGCAGCTCCCTAGTCACAGATACGCAGTATTTT. The rearrangement joins TRBV7-6 to TRBJ2-3; D uncertain. The CDR3 has 13 amino acids. V lost 4 bases to trimming and J lost 2 bases, with 7 bases between them. The germline CDR1 and CDR2 sequences are SGHVS and FNYEAQ.

V gene TRBV2 combines with J gene TRBJ1-1, with D uncertain. CDR1 is SNHLY and CDR2 is FYNNEI in the germline V gene. The ends were cut back, 7 bases at V and 1 base at J, with 10 bases in the middle. The length of the CDR3 is 13 residues. The CDR3 region is CASTGLANTEAFF. The CDR3 bases are TGTGCCAGCACCGGGCTTGCGAACACTGAAGCTTTCTTT.

This chain links TRBV12-3 or TRBV12-4 with TRBJ2-4; TRBD2 is a possible D gene (5 bases). V was trimmed by 3 bases and J by 7 bases, leaving 13 bases between them. This CDR3 comprises 14 residues. CDR3 protein: CASSLRGFSNIQYF. The CDR3 DNA sequence: TGTGCCAGCAGTTTGAGAGGGTTTTCCAACATTCAGTACTTC.

This clonotype has ten or more counts. The V gene is TRBV12-3 or TRBV12-4, the J gene TRBJ2-1, with D hard to call. Trimming cost V 2 bases and J 7 bases, with 12 bases left between them. This CDR3 comprises 14 residues. This chain's CDR3 is CASSLMYSQNEQFF. CDR3 DNA: TGTGCCAGCAGTTTAATGTACTCCCAGAATGAGCAGTTCTTC.

In nucleotides, the CDR3 is TGTGCCAGCACCCCTAGGGGGAGGCAAGAGACCCAGTACTTC. This sequence encodes CASTPRGRQETQYF. The V gene is TRBV7-9, the J gene TRBJ2-5; tentatively, D is TRBD1 or TRBD2 (6 bases each). Trimming removed 7 bases at V and 2 bases at J, with 14 bases between. Germline CDR1 reads SEHNR; CDR2 reads FQNEAQ (reference sequence). The CDR3 covers 14 residues.

Worth noting for this clonotype: At one of its ends the junction is not consistent with the germline gene, which may arise from a read error. The rearrangement uses TRBV12-3 or TRBV12-4 and TRBJ1-1, with D uncertain. The CDR3 consists of 12 residues. CDR3 DNA: TGTGCCAGCAGGTTAGTAGGACCGGTAGCTTTCTTT. Translation: CASRLVGPVAFF.

This clonotype has only a few counts. This chain uses TRBV28 with TRBJ2-7, with TRBD2 identical over 8 bases. Losses at the gene ends were 6 bases for V and 5 bases for J; bases not matched to a gene: 9. The CDR3 is 14 residues long. The germline V gene has CDR1 MDHEN and CDR2 SYDVKM. CDR3 sequence (DNA): TGTGCCAGCAGATTGAGCGGACTAGCACACGAGCAGTACGTC. The encoded protein is CASRLSGLAHEQYV.

This chain links TRBV20-1 with TRBJ2-4; TRBD2 matches at 7 bases. The CDR3 contains 15 residues. The trim removed 0 bases at V and 1 base at J, leaving 3 bases unmatched. CDR1 DFQATT and CDR2 SNEGSKA come from the germline V gene (reference sequence). This CDR3 reads CSARDWREAKNIQYF. DNA of the CDR3: TGCAGTGCTAGAGATTGGCGGGAGGCCAAAAACATTCAGTACTTC.

This clonotype occurred a few times. This chain connects TRBV7-9 to TRBJ2-1, with D perhaps matching TRBD1 (5 bases). This CDR3 spans 17 amino acids. V dropped 2 bases and J dropped 1 base, with 15 bases sitting between them. Germline values: CDR1 SEHNR, CDR2 FQNEAQ (reference sequence). CDR3 DNA: TGTGCCAGCAGCTTACACAGGTTCACCCCTTCCTACAATGAGCAGTTCTTC. Translated, it gives CASSLHRFTPSYNEQFF.

The table lists this clonotype with a few counts. The chain has TRBV5-6 and TRBJ2-1, with 8 bases fitting TRBD1. The trim removed 3 bases at V and 2 bases at J, leaving 4 bases unmatched. This CDR3 region has 15 residues. Looked up from germline, CDR1 is SGHDT and CDR2 is YYEEEE. CDR3 sequence: CASSWTGSPYNEQFF. The CDR3 nucleotides read TGTGCCAGCAGCTGGACAGGGAGTCCCTACAATGAGCAGTTCTTC.

This clonotype was seen a few times. This chain uses TRBV24-1 with TRBJ1-2; TRBD1 matches at 7 bases. V was pared by 2 bases and J by 8 bases, with 13 bases of the junction left unmatched. The CDR3 is 16 residues long. In germline, CDR1 is KGHDR, CDR2 SFDVKD. CDR3 DNA: TGTGCCACCAGTGATTCCCAACTAGGGACAGCGGGAGGCTACACCTTC. It yields the protein CATSDSQLGTAGGYTF.

The chain employs TRBV10-3 and TRBJ2-1; TRBD2 agrees at 10 bases. The V gene's germline CDR1 is ENHRY and CDR2 SYGVKD. The trim removed 6 bases at V and 4 bases at J, leaving 3 bases unmatched. CDR3 length: 14 residues. This CDR3 is CAISSGRGYNEQFF. CDR3 nucleotide sequence: TGTGCCATCAGCAGCGGGAGGGGTTACAATGAGCAGTTCTTC.

The chain recombines TRBV7-8 with TRBJ2-1; TRBD2 matches 8 bases. Germline V gene data show CDR1 as SGHVS and CDR2 as FQNEAQ. CDR3 length: 15 amino acids. After removal of 5 bases from V and 10 bases from J, the junction contained 13 bases not matched to a gene. CDR3 amino acids: CASSPGGAESSEQFF. CDR3 bases: TGTGCCAGCAGCCCCGGGGGGGCGGAGTCTTCGGAGCAGTTCTTC. Together with reference TRBV7-8 and TRBJ2-1, the CDR3 gives the full variable domain: GAGVSQSPRYKVAKRGQDVALRCDPISGHVSLFWYQQALGQGPEFLTYFQNEAQLDKSGLPSDRFFAERPEGSVSTLKIQRTQQEDSAVYLCASSPGGAESSEQFFGPGTRLTVL.

V gene TRBV2 combines with J gene TRBJ2-4; the D call may be TRBD1 or TRBD2 (6 bases each). From germline, CDR1 is SNHLY and CDR2 FYNNEI. Trimming removed 6 bases from V and 6 bases from J, with 12 bases in between. The CDR3 has 13 amino acids. CDR3 nucleotide sequence: TGTGCCAGCAGCCAAGAGGGGGGAAACATTCAGTACTTC. Its translation: CASSQEGGNIQYF.

The V gene is TRBV15, the J gene TRBJ2-1, with D hard to call. Germline V gene sequence: CDR1 LNHNV, CDR2 YYDKDF (reference sequence). The CDR3 spans 13 residues. The V end lost 0 bases, the J end lost 12 bases, and 12 bases lay between the germline ends. CDR3 residues: CATSRDRRVGQFF. The CDR3, as DNA: TGTGCCACCAGCAGAGATCGCCGAGTAGGGCAGTTCTTC.

The CDR3 loop reads CASSLVLRATDTQYF. The CDR3 DNA reads as TGTGCCAGCAGCTTGGTACTCAGAGCAACAGATACGCAGTATTTT. The V gene is TRBV5-6, the J gene TRBJ2-3; no clear D gene. The germline gives CDR1 SGHDT, CDR2 YYEEEE. Between the trimmed V and J ends, which lost 0 bases and 3 bases, there was a span of 11 bases. This CDR3 contains 15 residues.

This clonotype has only a few counts. CDR3 sequence: CASSSPRGQNLRNEQFF. As DNA, the CDR3 is TGTGCCAGCAGCTCGCCTCGGGGGCAGAACCTACGTAATGAGCAGTTCTTC. The chain combines TRBV7-2 with TRBJ2-1, with D possibly being TRBD1 or TRBD2 (6 bases each). This CDR3 contains 17 residues. Trimming shortened V by 4 bases and J by 7 bases, and 23 bases separated the two germline ends. Germline lookup yields CDR1 SGHTA and CDR2 FQGNSA.

The rearrangement joins TRBV6-1 to TRBJ1-5; possibly TRBD1 for D (6 bases). This CDR3 spans 15 amino acids. V lost 2 bases and J 3 bases, leaving 11 bases between the germline ends. Germline CDR1 reads MNHNS; CDR2 reads SASEGT. The CDR3 is CASSEIGQSNQPQHF. The CDR3 DNA follows: TGTGCCAGCAGTGAAATCGGACAGTCCAATCAGCCCCAGCATTTT.